The next 14 T cell receptor beta chains were all read from a single sample in a study of T cells after yellow fever vaccination. TCRdb independently ran MiXCR on the 5' RACE reads; one entry per CDR3 protein. The repertoire includes about 630,000 distinct CDR3 sequences, 9% to 15% of them detected once, and more than 12% sits in the top ten. Source: PBMCs, taken on the day of the yellow fever booster vaccination. The receptors were sampled from a man aged 30-40 years who received the YFV17D yellow fever vaccine.

Only a few counts were recorded for this clonotype. The chain is built from TRBV29-1 and TRBJ2-7; possibly TRBD2 for D (6 bases). V lost 4 bases, J lost 3 bases, and 10 bases lay in between. This CDR3 region has 12 residues. Looked up from germline, CDR1 is SQVTM and CDR2 is ANQGSEA. CDR3: CSVGSGLYEQYF. Here the CDR3 DNA reads TGCAGCGTTGGTTCGGGACTCTACGAGCAGTACTTC.

There are a few counts of this clonotype. The genes are TRBV27 and TRBJ2-7; no clear D gene. The germline V and J ends were trimmed by 6 bases and 2 bases, with 14 bases remaining between them. The CDR3 runs 14 residues. Germline assignment: CDR1 MNHEY and CDR2 SMNVEV (reference sequence). DNA of the CDR3: TGTGCCAGCAGGGACCTCAATCCTCCCTACGAGCAGTACTTC. Protein: CASRDLNPPYEQYF.

This clonotype was seen a few times. The chain couples TRBV15 to TRBJ1-3; D not certain. Germline CDR1 LNHNV, CDR2 YYDKDF (reference sequence). Trimming removed 1 base at V and 2 bases at J, with 12 bases between. The CDR3 is 16 amino acids. CDR3 sequence: CATSRVGSPPGNTIYF. In nucleotides, the CDR3 is TGTGCCACCAGCAGAGTTGGGTCCCCCCCTGGAAACACCATATATTTT.

This clonotype was found a few times. This chain uses TRBV20-1 with TRBJ2-3; 7 bases map to TRBD2. Germline V CDR1 and CDR2: DFQATT, SNEGSKA (reference sequence). V lost 5 bases to trimming and J lost 6 bases; unmatched junction nucleotides: 8. This CDR3 has 13 amino acids. The CDR3 bases are TGCAGTGCTCCGGGACTAAATTCTGATACGCAGTATTTT. Translating it yields CSAPGLNSDTQYF.

V is TRBV5-5 and J is TRBJ1-1; maybe TRBD1 (6 bases). V lost 2 bases and J lost 3, with 17 bases in between. Germline CDR1 is SGHKS and CDR2 is YYEKEE (reference sequence). The CDR3 length is 16 residues. The CDR3 sequence: CASSFRGPGWDTEAFF. The CDR3 DNA follows: TGTGCCAGCAGCTTCCGGGGGCCGGGATGGGACACTGAAGCTTTCTTT.

V usage is TRBV19 and J usage is TRBJ1-2, with a tentative D call TRBD1 (5 bases). CDR1 and CDR2 from the germline V gene are LNHDA and SQIVND (reference sequence). Trimming left V 4 bases short and J 1 base short, with 16 bases between. The CDR3 is 16 amino acids. CDR3 coding DNA: TGTGCCAGTAGTAAGCAGGACGGACAATTTAACTATGGCTACACCTTC. This encodes CASSKQDGQFNYGYTF.

A few counts support this clonotype. The chain joins TRBV20-1 to TRBJ2-6; D gene uncertain. The CDR3 totals 13 residues. CDR1 is DFQATT, CDR2 SNEGSKA, per germline (reference sequence). Trimming pared 3 bases from V and 4 bases from J, leaving 7 bases between. The DNA of the CDR3 is TGCAGTGCTAGCCCCCCAGGGGCCAACGTCCTGACTTTC. Translating it yields CSASPPGANVLTF.

This clonotype showed up just a few times. V gene TRBV4-3 combines with J gene TRBJ2-5, with D tentatively TRBD2 (5 bases). V was cut by 0 bases and J by 2 bases, with 10 bases left in between. The V gene's germline CDR1 is LGHNA and CDR2 YSLEER. CDR3 length: 15 amino acids. CDR3 loop: CASSQDTREQETQYF. CDR3 bases: TGCGCCAGCAGCCAAGATACAAGGGAGCAAGAGACCCAGTACTTC.

This clonotype came up a few times. This chain connects TRBV29-1 to TRBJ1-4; D is unresolved. V gave up 4 bases and J gave up 5 bases, with 8 bases separating them. This CDR3 contains 12 residues. Germline V gives CDR1 SQVTM, CDR2 ANQGSEA. CDR3 nucleotide sequence: TGCAGCGTTGGGTGGGGAAATGAAAAACTGTTTTTT. Translated, it gives CSVGWGNEKLFF.

This clonotype was counted between two and nine times. This chain links TRBV24-1 with TRBJ2-1; 9 nucleotides line up with TRBD2. The CDR3 has 19 residues. Germline trimming cut 5 bases from V and 6 bases from J; bases unmatched to any gene: 19. The germline CDR1 and CDR2 sequences are KGHDR and SFDVKD. The CDR3 spells CATSGSKFMGTSRINEQFF. For the CDR3, the DNA is TGTGCCACCAGTGGATCGAAATTTATGGGGACTAGCAGGATCAATGAGCAGTTCTTC.

In this sample, this clonotype turned up a few times. The chain carries TRBV7-9 and TRBJ2-7; a weak D match, TRBD2 (6 bases). This CDR3 is built from 15 residues. The germline gives CDR1 SEHNR, CDR2 FQNEAQ (reference sequence). The V end was cut by 7 bases, the J end by 0 bases, with 16 bases between. CDR3 sequence: CASTTGTLVSYEQYF. CDR3 DNA: TGTGCCAGCACCACCGGGACTCTCGTCTCCTACGAGCAGTACTTC.

This clonotype was seen a few times. CDR3 protein: CASTGGYINAYNEQFF. In nucleotides, the CDR3 is TGTGCCAGTACAGGCGGCTATATAAACGCCTACAATGAGCAGTTCTTC. The rearrangement joins TRBV19 to TRBJ2-1; the D is unclear. Trimming cost V 7 bases and J 2 bases, with 18 bases left between them. The CDR3 spans 16 residues. From germline, CDR1 is LNHDA and CDR2 SQIVND (reference sequence). Full variable domain (missing parts from reference TRBV19 and TRBJ2-1): DGGITQSPKYLFRKEGQNVTLSCEQNLNHDAMYWYRQDPGQGLRLIYYSQIVNDFQKGDIAEGYSVSREKKESFPLTVTSAQKNPTAFYLCASTGGYINAYNEQFFGPGTRLTVL.

V usage is TRBV20-1 and J usage is TRBJ2-2; 9 nucleotides line up with TRBD2. Germline assignment: CDR1 DFQATT and CDR2 SNEGSKA (reference sequence). CDR3 length: 16 amino acids. Trimming at V came to 3 bases and at J to 1 base, leaving 6 bases not matched to a gene. CDR3 sequence reads: CSASLREGRNTGELFF. The CDR3 DNA is TGCAGTGCTAGTTTGCGGGAGGGGAGGAACACCGGGGAGCTGTTTTTT.

The V and J genes are TRBV4-3 and TRBJ2-3; TRBD2 agrees at 9 bases. Trimming removed 4 bases from V and 0 bases from J; junction bases left unmatched: 8. Germline V gene sequence: CDR1 LGHNA, CDR2 YSLEER. The CDR3 covers 17 residues. CDR3 in amino acids: CASSLVAGETSTDTQYF. The CDR3 DNA reads TGCGCCAGCAGCCTTGTAGCGGGAGAGACTAGCACAGATACGCAGTATTTT.